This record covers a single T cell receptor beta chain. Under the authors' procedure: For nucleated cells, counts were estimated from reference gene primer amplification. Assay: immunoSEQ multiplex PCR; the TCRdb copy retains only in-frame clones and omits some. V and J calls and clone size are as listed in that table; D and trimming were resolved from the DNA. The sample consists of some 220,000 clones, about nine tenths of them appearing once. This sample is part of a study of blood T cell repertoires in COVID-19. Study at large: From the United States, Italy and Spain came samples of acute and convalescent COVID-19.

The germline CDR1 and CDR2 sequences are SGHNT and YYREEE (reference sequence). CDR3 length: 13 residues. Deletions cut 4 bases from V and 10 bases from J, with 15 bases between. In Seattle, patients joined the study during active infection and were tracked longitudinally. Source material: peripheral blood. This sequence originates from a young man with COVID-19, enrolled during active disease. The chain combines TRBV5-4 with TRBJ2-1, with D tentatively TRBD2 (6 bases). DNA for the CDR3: TGTGCCAGCAGCCAGCCCGACGGGGGAGAGCAGTTCTTC. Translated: CASSQPDGGEQFF.